This T cell receptor beta chain was profiled in a study of cytomegalovirus exposure and HLA in healthy donors. Study overall: Earlier, about 180 million T cells were analyzed, and fewer than 120 million unique TCR beta sequences were found among them. The Caucasian-associated ancestry cluster contained 75% to 85% of the approximately 430 genotyped donors.

About this clone itself: Its matching antigen is unknown.

PCR primers comprised 60 Vbeta and 13 Jbeta primers. The data were produced by immunoSEQ multiplex PCR, yet TCRdb's version contains in-frame clones alone and is incomplete. The sample shows 100,000 to 150,000 clones, approximately 17% of them seen only once. General observations from the study: Analyzed later, association rates of TCRs varied across HLA loci, with DRB1 most and HLA-C fewest. The authors later linked a missense DCLRE1C variant to TCR beta V- and J-gene trimming.

The trim removed 6 bases at V and 3 bases at J, leaving 3 bases unmatched. The germline V gene encodes CDR1 MNHEY and CDR2 SVGAGI. The CDR3 length is 14 residues. This chain joins TRBV6-5 and TRBJ2-5, with 11 bases that match TRBD2. This clonotype was sampled from a female donor in good health and CMV-seropositive. The sequenced sample consisted of PBMCs. CDR3 bases: TGTGCCAGCAGCCCGGGACTAGCGGAAGAGACCCAGTACTTC. It encodes CASSPGLAEETQYF.